This T cell receptor (beta chain) was identified during a study of cytomegalovirus exposure and HLA in healthy donors. The study, taken as a whole, reports: Within a later analysis, the majority of CMV-associated TCR beta chains appeared HLA-restricted. Among the most significant clusters, several appeared linked to common viral pathogens in a later analysis. Analysis was carried out at a later point, and it linked a missense DCLRE1C variant to TCR beta V- and J-gene trimming. Researchers catalogued some 160 TCR beta chains as cytomegalovirus-associated.

Turning to this clone: Its antigen is unknown.

Germline V lookup: CDR1 LGHNT, CDR2 FRNRAP. CDR3 length: 17 amino acids. Trimming cost V 5 bases and J 0 bases; bases outside gene matches: 6. Primers included in the PCR were 60 Vbeta and 13 Jbeta primers. Only in-frame clones appear in the TCRdb table, and some are missing; sequencing was by immunoSEQ multiplex PCR. The data show approximately 110,000 clones, about four fifths seen once. The TCR sequence derives from a woman aged 60-75 years in good health and CMV-seropositive. This chain links TRBV12-5 with TRBJ1-3; 11 bases fit TRBD1. Sequences were obtained from PBMCs. The chain's CDR3 is CASGLDRGLTSGNTIYF. The CDR3 nucleotides are TGTGCTAGTGGTCTGGACAGGGGGCTTACCTCTGGAAACACCATATATTTT.